A selection of T cell receptor beta chains follows, all from one sample in a study of shared clonotypes between healthy human individuals. Clones were sequenced by immunoSEQ multiplex PCR, and TCRdb holds only the in-frame ones, with some missing. The repertoire has around 550,000 clones, 90% to 96% of them found once; the top ten carry about 0.064%. Sequenced sample: naive CD4+ T cells sorted from blood. These receptors all stem from a woman in her 30s in good health. The CDR3 runs from the conserved cysteine through the conserved F or W. The order of the fields is clone size, D gene, V gene, J gene, CDR3 DNA, CDR3 protein. A D gene is named only where the DNA matches it firmly. Some rows have no size entry. The others give once, few or many, or a class for an expanded clone.

>NA|NA|TRBV28|TRBJ2-7
TGTGCCAGCAGTTTATCCACCGGAGGTTCGCGGCAGTACTTC
CASSLSTGGSRQYF
>NA|NA|TRBV19|TRBJ2-7
TGTGCCAGTAGTATAGTAGAGACGGGTTCCCGCGAGCAGTACTTC
CASSIVETGSREQYF
>NA|NA|TRBV2|TRBJ2-3
TGTGCCAGCAGCATTAGCGGATTCACAGATACGCAGTATTTT
CASSISGFTDTQYF
>NA|NA|TRBV6-6|TRBJ1-5
TGTGCCAGCAGTACGGGGCGAGGACGGACATACTTAGCACATTTT
CASSTGRGRTYLAHF
>NA|NA|TRBV18|TRBJ1-2
TGTGCCAGCTCACCACCCAGTTCCCCCTGGGGGGGCTACACCTTC
CASSPPSSPWGGYTF
>NA|TRBD2|TRBV15|TRBJ2-5
TGTGCCACCAGCAGAGGGACTAGCGGGTACCAAGAGACCCAGTACTTC
CATSRGTSGYQETQYF
>NA|NA|TRBV5-4|TRBJ2-7
TGTGCCAGCAGCTTGGATACAGGACGCTACGAGCAGTACTTC
CASSLDTGRYEQYF
>NA|NA|TRBV20-1|TRBJ1-2
TGCAGTGCTAGAGATTCGAGCGGGGCTACCTTC
CSARDSSGATF
>NA|TRBD1|TRBV19|TRBJ2-5
TGTGCCAGCCGCCGGACAGGGGCTATTGTGAGGGAAGAGACCCAGTACTTC
CASRRTGAIVREETQYF
>NA|NA|TRBV18|TRBJ1-4
TGTGCCAGCTCACCGGACATTAATGAAAAACTGTTTTTT
CASSPDINEKLFF
>NA|NA|TRBV19|TRBJ2-7
TGTGCCAGTAGTATAGTCGGCTACGAGCAGTACTTC
CASSIVGYEQYF
>NA|TRBD1|TRBV6-6|TRBJ2-7
TGTGCCAGCAGTTATGGGGCGCAGGGGGCGTCTGGCGAGCAGTACTTC
CASSYGAQGASGEQYF
>NA|TRBD1|TRBV5-8|TRBJ2-7
TGTGCCAGCAGCCTCGGGACAGGGGGTCTCGAGCAGTACTTC
CASSLGTGGLEQYF
>NA|NA|TRBV28|TRBJ2-7
TGTGCCAGCAGCCCAGTTTTGGGGGGCGCGATCACCGAGCAGTACTTC
CASSPVLGGAITEQYF
>NA|TRBD2|TRBV20-1|TRBJ2-3
TGCAGTGTAGCGGGAGATACGCAGTATTTT
CSVAGDTQYF
>NA|NA|TRBV5-4|TRBJ2-1
TGTGCCAGCAGCTTGGTGTTGGGGCCCAGACATGAGCAGTTCTTC
CASSLVLGPRHEQFF
>NA|TRBD1|TRBV28|TRBJ1-2
TGTGCCAGCAGTTCGGGACAGGAGATAAACTATGGCTACACCTTC
CASSSGQEINYGYTF
>NA|NA|TRBV15|TRBJ2-7
TGTGCCACCAGCAGAGATCACGGGGCTTCGGACGAGCAGTACTTC
CATSRDHGASDEQYF
>NA|TRBD2|TRBV11-1|TRBJ2-3
TGTGCCAGCAGCTTAGCGGGGCTAGCGGGGGCCACAGATACGCAGTATTTT
CASSLAGLAGATDTQYF
>NA|NA|TRBV2|TRBJ1-2
TGTGCCAGCAGCGTCAAGGGGCCCTCCAGTAGGGGCTACACCTTC
CASSVKGPSSRGYTF
>NA|NA|TRBV19|TRBJ1-1
TGTGCCAGTAGTATAGACACCCGACACTTGAACACTGAAGCTTTCTTT
CASSIDTRHLNTEAFF
>NA|NA|TRBV7-9|TRBJ1-2
TGTGCCAGCAGCTTAGAAAACTATGGCTACACCTTC
CASSLENYGYTF
>NA|TRBD1|TRBV5-5|TRBJ2-7
TGTGCCAGCAGCGTGGGACAGGGTAAGGTCTACGAGCAGTACTTC
CASSVGQGKVYEQYF
>NA|TRBD1|TRBV5-6|TRBJ2-7
TGTGCCAGCACCAGGGGGCACCGTTCCTACGAGCAGTACTTC
CASTRGHRSYEQYF
>NA|TRBD2|TRBV30|TRBJ2-7
TGTGCCTGGAGTCCACGGGCTAGCGGGAGCTACGAGCAGTACTTC
CAWSPRASGSYEQYF
>once|NA|TRBV27|TRBJ1-6
TGTGCCAGCAGTTTGGCCGGAATCTATAATTCACCCCTCCACTTT
CASSLAGIYNSPLHF
>NA|NA|TRBV5-4|TRBJ2-1
TGTGCCAGCAGCTCCTCAATCGCCCTCCCTAGAGCCCACAATGAGCAGTTCTTC
CASSSSIALPRAHNEQFF
>NA|TRBD1|TRBV4-1|TRBJ1-2
TGCGCCAGCAGCCGAGCAAGAACAGGGGGAGGTGGCTACACCTTC
CASSRARTGGGGYTF
>NA|NA|TRBV2|TRBJ2-3
TGTGCCAGCACAATAGGAGATACGCAGTATTTT
CASTIGDTQYF
>NA|NA|TRBV9|TRBJ2-1
TGTGCCAGCAGCGTAGTTGCGTTCGGGACGGGGAATGAGCAGTTCTTC
CASSVVAFGTGNEQFF
>NA|TRBD1|TRBV5-1|TRBJ1-1
TGCGCCAGCACCGGGGACAGGGCGGAAGCTTTCTTT
CASTGDRAEAFF
>NA|NA|TRBV6-5|TRBJ2-7
TGTGCCAGCAGGCAGGGACTCAATTCCTACGAGCAGTACTTC
CASRQGLNSYEQYF
>once|TRBD2|TRBV28|TRBJ2-1
TGTGCCAGCAGTTCCTGGACTAGCGGGGATAACAATGAGCAGTTCTTC
CASSSWTSGDNNEQFF
>NA|TRBD2|TRBV19|TRBJ2-6
TGTGCCAGTACCTCGGAGGGGAGGGGTGGGGCCAACGTCCTGACTTTC
CASTSEGRGGANVLTF
>NA|NA|TRBV19|TRBJ1-4
TGTGCCAGCCGGGAGAGTTCAGGACTGTTTTTT
CASRESSGLFF
>NA|NA|TRBV11-2|TRBJ2-7
TGTGCCAGCAGCTTAGTTACGTCAGGGAGTAGCTACTACGAGCAGTACTTC
CASSLVTSGSSYYEQYF
>NA|TRBD2|TRBV7-2|TRBJ2-4
TGTGCCAGCAGGGTAGCGGGAGAGAACATTCAGTACTTC
CASRVAGENIQYF
>NA|NA|TRBV5-4|TRBJ2-3
TGTGCCAGCAGCCTGGGCCGGATGACAGATACGCAGTATTTT
CASSLGRMTDTQYF
>NA|TRBD2|TRBV6-1|TRBJ2-5
TGTGCCAGCAGTGAAACCCTAGCGGGAGGGGGCGAGACCCAGTACTTC
CASSETLAGGGETQYF
>once|NA|TRBV29-1|TRBJ2-5
TGCAGCGGGGCGACAGGAGCCCAAGAGACCCAGTACTTC
CSGATGAQETQYF
>NA|NA|TRBV28|TRBJ2-7
TGTGCCAGCAGTTTACAGGGTCTTATCCGATACGAGCAGTACTTC
CASSLQGLIRYEQYF